Presented here are 16 T cell receptor beta chains from one specimen sequenced in a study of T-cell reconstitution after alpha-beta-depleted transplantation in children. This sample's TCRbeta library carried unique molecular identifier barcodes. One entry per CDR3 protein, called by TCRdb with MiXCR from the PCR reads. The table shows 600,000 to 800,000 distinct CDR3 sequences, with over 10% occurring only once. This specimen was PBMCs, taken before TCRalphabeta/CD19-depleted stem cell transplant. The receptors originated from a girl aged 2-15 years with congenital amegakaryocytic thrombocytopenia, due to receive a stem cell transplant.

There are many counts of this clonotype. The rearrangement uses TRBV20-1 and TRBJ1-5; no firm D call. Trimming left V 3 bases short and J 9 bases short, with 15 bases between. This CDR3 is built from 13 residues. The germline V gene encodes CDR1 DFQATT and CDR2 SNEGSKA (reference sequence). The DNA for the CDR3 is TGCAGTGCTAGGCAGGAACAAGTGGGGCCCCAGCATTTT. Its protein is CSARQEQVGPQHF.

The sample holds a few counts of this clonotype. The chain carries TRBV7-9 and TRBJ2-7; the D is unclear. V dropped 0 bases and J dropped 3 bases, with 6 bases sitting between them. This CDR3 contains 13 residues. From germline, CDR1 is SEHNR and CDR2 FQNEAQ (reference sequence). CDR3 in DNA: TGTGCCAGCAGCTTAGCCCCTCACTACGAGCAGTACTTC. Protein sequence: CASSLAPHYEQYF.

The V call is TRBV29-1, the J call TRBJ2-1; D not resolved. Trimming removed 5 bases at V and 5 bases at J, with 7 bases between. Germline V lookup: CDR1 SQVTM, CDR2 ANQGSEA. This CDR3 has 11 residues. The CDR3 nucleotides read TGCAGCGTTTTTCGGAACAATGAGCAGTTCTTC. Its protein product is CSVFRNNEQFF.

Here the CDR3 reads CSAPGPLIGRGYEQYF. The CDR3 DNA reads as TGCAGTGCTCCAGGCCCGTTAATCGGGAGAGGCTACGAGCAGTACTTC. The chain carries TRBV20-1 and TRBJ2-7, with D possibly matching TRBD2 (6 bases). Germline CDR1 reads DFQATT; CDR2 reads SNEGSKA (reference sequence). V lost 5 bases to trimming and J lost 3 bases, with 23 bases between them. The CDR3 consists of 16 residues.

The V gene is TRBV6-1, the J gene TRBJ2-7, with a tentative D call TRBD2 (5 bases). Trimming removed 6 bases from V and 3 bases from J, with 18 bases in between. The CDR3 extends over 15 amino acids. Germline lookup yields CDR1 MNHNS and CDR2 SASEGT. The CDR3 sequence is CASRPYGETYYEQYF. The CDR3 DNA reads as TGTGCCAGCAGGCCCTACGGGGAGACCTACTACGAGCAGTACTTC.

The genes are TRBV20-1 and TRBJ2-7; 7 positions agree with TRBD2. The V gene's germline CDR1 is DFQATT and CDR2 SNEGSKA (reference sequence). The V segment lost 3 bases and the J segment 2 bases; nucleotides outside the gene matches: 19. The length of the CDR3 is 18 residues. The CDR3 spells CSASPALAAPFDPYEQYF. The CDR3, as DNA: TGCAGTGCTAGCCCCGCGCTAGCGGCTCCTTTTGATCCCTACGAGCAGTACTTC.

There are many counts of this clonotype. The V and J genes are TRBV20-1 and TRBJ2-1; TRBD2 matches at 12 bases. The CDR3 spans 15 residues. In germline, CDR1 is DFQATT, CDR2 SNEGSKA (reference sequence). The V gene end was trimmed by 5 bases and the J gene end by 4 bases; junction bases not matched to a gene: 6. This CDR3 is CSAGLLAGGYNEQFF. The CDR3 DNA reads as TGCAGTGCTGGCCTTCTAGCGGGAGGGTACAATGAGCAGTTCTTC.

This clonotype was counted many times. This sequence joins TRBV20-1 and TRBJ2-7; D possibly corresponds to TRBD2 (5 bases). Germline CDR1 is DFQATT and CDR2 is SNEGSKA (reference sequence). V dropped 2 bases and J dropped 2 bases, with 10 bases sitting between them. The CDR3 runs 13 residues. CDR3 DNA sequence: TGCAGTGCTAGACGGCGGGCGGCCTACGAGCAGTACTTC. Translated, it gives CSARRRAAYEQYF.

At least ten counts were recorded for this clonotype. This sequence joins TRBV5-1 and TRBJ2-1; 8 bases line up with TRBD2. There are 17 residues in the CDR3. Trimming removed 0 bases from V and 0 bases from J; junction bases left unmatched: 5. Germline V gives CDR1 SGHRS, CDR2 YFSETQ. The DNA for the CDR3 is TGCGCCAGCAGCTTGGTTGCGGGAGGTTCCTCCTACAATGAGCAGTTCTTC. Translating it yields CASSLVAGGSSYNEQFF. The complete variable domain, with remaining parts taken from reference TRBV5-1 and TRBJ2-1, reads KAGVTQTPRYLIKTRGQQVTLSCSPISGHRSVSWYQQTPGQGLQFLFEYFSETQRNKGNFPGRFSGRQFSNSRSEMNVSTLELGDSALYLCASSLVAGGSSYNEQFFGPGTRLTVL.

As to this clonotype: A much larger clone differs from this one at a single base, so this may be a read error. The V gene is TRBV4-1, the J gene TRBJ1-4, with 7 bases lining up with TRBD1. Germline CDR1 reads MGHRA; CDR2 reads YSYEKL. The CDR3 is 14 amino acids. The chain's CDR3 is CASSPGQNNEKLSF. CDR3 sequence (DNA): TGCGCCAGCAGCCCGGGACAGAATAATGAAAAACTGTCTTTT.

This rearrangement joins TRBV28 to TRBJ2-6; D call uncertain. Trimming left V 3 bases short and J 0 bases short, with 12 bases between. In germline, CDR1 is MDHEN, CDR2 SYDVKM. This CDR3 comprises 17 residues. In DNA form, the CDR3 reads TGTGCCAGCAGTTTCCCGGCGGTATACTCTGGGGCCAACGTCCTGACTTTC. Protein sequence: CASSFPAVYSGANVLTF.

This clonotype was detected a few times. The chain recombines TRBV20-1 with TRBJ2-5; unclear D gene. Germline V gene lookup returns CDR1 DFQATT and CDR2 SNEGSKA (reference sequence). The CDR3 length is 12 residues. Trimming shortened V by 3 bases and J by 4 bases, and 9 bases separated the two germline ends. CDR3 in amino acids: CSARSRVETQYF. The DNA for the CDR3 is TGCAGTGCTAGGAGTAGGGTAGAGACCCAGTACTTC.

This clonotype was detected ten times or more. The CDR3 is CSAAWGYEQYF. CDR3 coding DNA: TGCAGTGCTGCTTGGGGTTATGAGCAGTACTTC. The chain uses TRBV20-1 and TRBJ2-7; D is uncertain. From germline, CDR1 is DFQATT and CDR2 SNEGSKA (reference sequence). Trimming pared 5 bases from V and 7 bases from J, leaving 12 bases between. The CDR3 contains 11 residues.

The V and J genes are TRBV25-1 and TRBJ1-2; 7 positions agree with TRBD1. The J segment lost 4 bases and the V segment lost 6 bases, leaving 8 bases of the junction unmatched. The CDR3 sequence is 14 residues long. Germline V gene data show CDR1 as MGHDK and CDR2 as SYGVNS. CDR3 bases: TGTGCCAGCAGGGGAGACAGGGTCGGCTATGGCTACACCTTC. Its protein product is CASRGDRVGYGYTF.

The sample holds many counts of this clonotype. CDR3 loop: CSLRGIERGGGYTF. The DNA of the CDR3 is TGCAGCCTCCGCGGAATTGAACGAGGTGGTGGCTACACCTTC. V gene TRBV20-1 combines with J gene TRBJ1-2; D gene unclear. Germline V CDR1 and CDR2: DFQATT, SNEGSKA (reference sequence). The CDR3 runs to 14 residues.

This clonotype occurred many times. The chain couples TRBV7-2 to TRBJ2-4; 13 bases are shared with TRBD2. Trimming cost V 5 bases and J 9 bases; bases outside gene matches: 10. This CDR3 contains 16 residues. From germline, CDR1 is SGHTA and CDR2 FQGNSA. The CDR3 loop reads CASSPGLAGVSGIQYF. As DNA, the CDR3 is TGTGCCAGCAGCCCCGGACTAGCGGGAGTATCGGGCATTCAGTACTTC.